A single sample is the source of the 20 T cell receptor beta chains below, sequenced in a study of early T cells in non-severe SARS-CoV-2 infection. TCRdb called the 5' RACE reads again in MiXCR, with one record for every CDR3 protein. This table has some 42,000 distinct CDR3 sequences, about 6% appearing once. Material: whole blood, obtained at baseline. These receptors all come from an adult who was a healthcare worker with PCR-confirmed SARS-CoV-2 infection or an uninfected control (not recorded which).

This clonotype was counted a few times. The chain links TRBV4-3 to TRBJ1-2, with D tentatively TRBD1 (5 bases). V lost 0 bases and J 3 bases, leaving 5 bases between the germline ends. Germline V CDR1 and CDR2: LGHNA, YSLEER. The CDR3 covers 13 residues. The CDR3 DNA sequence: TGCGCCAGCAGCCAAGACAGGGACTATGGCTACACCTTC. Translation gives CASSQDRDYGYTF.

This clonotype was recorded many times. The chain combines TRBV20-1 with TRBJ1-3; D unresolved. The CDR3 length is 13 residues. Germline CDR1 DFQATT, CDR2 SNEGSKA (reference sequence). Trimming removed 3 bases at V and 0 bases at J, with 6 bases between. The CDR3 DNA reads as TGCAGTGCTAGCTGGCCCTCTGGAAACACCATATATTTT. Translating gives CSASWPSGNTIYF.

This clonotype occurred a few times. V usage is TRBV5-4 and J usage is TRBJ2-1; a weak D match, TRBD2 (5 bases). Trimming took 0 bases from V and 0 from J, leaving 16 bases between them. There are 18 residues in the CDR3. CDR1 is SGHNT, CDR2 YYREEE, per germline (reference sequence). The CDR3 is CASSLGGTSPSSYNEQFF. DNA for the CDR3: TGTGCCAGCAGCTTGGGCGGAACTAGTCCGAGCTCCTACAATGAGCAGTTCTTC.

The table lists this clonotype with a few counts. CDR3 loop: CASSLGPRAGANVLTF. The CDR3 nucleotides read TGTGCCAGCAGCTTAGGGCCCAGGGCTGGGGCCAACGTCCTGACTTTC. V gene TRBV7-6 combines with J gene TRBJ2-6, with D possibly TRBD1 on 5 matching bases. Per the germline V gene, CDR1 is SGHVS and CDR2 is FNYEAQ. V lost 1 base and J lost 2, with 9 bases in between. The CDR3 loop spans 16 amino acids.

The chain carries TRBV18 and TRBJ2-3; D remains unclear. Germline-derived CDR1 and CDR2 are KGHSH and LQKENI. The V gene lost 3 bases and the J gene lost 5 bases, with 9 bases spanning the gap. This CDR3 contains 13 residues. The CDR3 coding sequence is TGTGCCAGCTCACCGGGATTAGGAGATACGCAGTATTTT. Translation gives CASSPGLGDTQYF. The entire variable domain, with the rest obtained from reference TRBV18 and TRBJ2-3, is as follows: NAGVMQNPRHLVRRRGQEARLRCSPMKGHSHVYWYRQLPEEGLKFMVYLQKENIIDESGMPKERFSAEFPKEGPSILRIQQVVRGDSAAYFCASSPGLGDTQYFGPGTRLTVL.

This clonotype was detected only a few times. The chain employs TRBV6-1 and TRBJ1-4; TRBD1 matches at 8 bases. V lost 0 bases to trimming and J lost 8 bases; unmatched junction nucleotides: 17. The CDR3 extends over 19 amino acids. Germline V gene lookup returns CDR1 MNHNS and CDR2 SASEGT. The CDR3 coding sequence is TGTGCCAGCAGTGAAGCGCTGTTTACCAACCAGGGGGCCAGGGAAAAACTGTTTTTT. Its translation is CASSEALFTNQGAREKLFF.

CDR3 bases: TGCAGCGTTCGCGGACGGGCCTACGAGCAGTACTTC. This translates into CSVRGRAYEQYF. The rearrangement uses TRBV29-1 and TRBJ2-7; D remains unclear. V lost 5 bases and J lost 2, with 10 bases in between. The CDR3 loop spans 12 amino acids. Germline V gene data show CDR1 as SQVTM and CDR2 as ANQGSEA.

This clonotype was observed at least ten times. J is TRBJ2-3 and V is TRBV28; no firm D call. The V end was cut by 6 bases, the J end by 0 bases, with 13 bases between. There are 15 residues in the CDR3. The germline gives CDR1 MDHEN, CDR2 SYDVKM. This CDR3 reads CASRPPFTSTDTQYF. CDR3 bases: TGTGCCAGCAGACCCCCCTTCACTAGCACAGATACGCAGTATTTT.

This clonotype was detected a few times. The V gene is TRBV11-2, the J gene TRBJ2-1, with 8 bases fitting TRBD2. The germline V gene has CDR1 SGHAT and CDR2 FQNNGV. CDR3 length equals 12 residues. Unmatched junction bases numbered 7, after V lost 8 bases and J lost 10 bases. CDR3 protein: CASPPGGGEQFF. In DNA form, the CDR3 reads TGTGCCAGCCCCCCGGGAGGGGGGGAGCAGTTCTTC.

The sample holds many counts of this clonotype. The V call is TRBV5-5, the J call TRBJ2-3; 7 bases are a match to TRBD1. The germline V gene encodes CDR1 SGHKS and CDR2 YYEKEE (reference sequence). V trimming: 1 base; J trimming: 4 bases; junction bases outside the gene matches: 6. The CDR3 has 15 residues. The CDR3 is CASSLTGERADTQYF. The CDR3 coding sequence is TGTGCCAGCAGCTTGACAGGGGAAAGGGCAGATACGCAGTATTTT. Based on the CDR3 plus reference TRBV5-5 and TRBJ2-3, the full variable domain is DAGVTQSPTHLIKTRGQQVTLRCSPISGHKSVSWYQQVLGQGPQFIFQYYEKEERGRGNFPDRFSARQFPNYSSELNVNALLLGDSALYLCASSLTGERADTQYFGPGTRLTVL.

This clonotype occurred many times. This sequence joins TRBV5-6 and TRBJ1-2; no clear D gene. The CDR3 is 13 amino acids. V gave up 1 base and J gave up 0 bases, with 4 bases separating them. The germline CDR1 and CDR2 sequences are SGHDT and YYEEEE. The chain's CDR3 is CASSLTANYGYTF. CDR3 in DNA: TGTGCCAGCAGCTTGACCGCTAACTATGGCTACACCTTC.

The CDR3: CASSLPRGLSYNEQFF. DNA of the CDR3: TGTGCCAGCAGCCTACCCCGGGGGTTATCCTACAATGAGCAGTTCTTC. The chain carries TRBV5-8 and TRBJ2-1; possibly TRBD2 for D (6 bases). The CDR3 consists of 16 residues. V dropped 4 bases and J dropped 1 base, with 15 bases sitting between them. The germline gives CDR1 SGHTS, CDR2 YDEGEE.

The V and J genes are TRBV30 and TRBJ2-7; perhaps TRBD1 as D (6 bases). The germline CDR1 and CDR2 sequences are GTSNPN and SVGIG (reference sequence). The ends were cut back, 5 bases at V and 2 bases at J, with 13 bases in the middle. CDR3 length equals 13 residues. The CDR3 DNA follows: TGTGCCTGGGGGGGCTTCCAACCCTACGAGCAGTACTTC. Protein product: CAWGGFQPYEQYF.

This clonotype has at least ten counts. The genes are TRBV7-6 and TRBJ2-3, with TRBD2 matching 7 bases. The CDR3 sequence is 17 residues long. Germline assignment: CDR1 SGHVS and CDR2 FNYEAQ. J gave up 2 bases and V 5 bases, and 13 bases lay outside the gene matches. Written as DNA, the CDR3 is TGTGCCAGCAGCACCCCCCTTGGCGGGGGTTACACAGATACGCAGTATTTT. Its translation is CASSTPLGGGYTDTQYF. The entire variable domain, with the rest obtained from reference TRBV7-6 and TRBJ2-3, is as follows: GAGVSQSPRYKVTKRGQDVALRCDPISGHVSLYWYRQALGQGPEFLTYFNYEAQQDKSGLPNDRFSAERPEGSISTLTIQRTEQRDSAMYRCASSTPLGGGYTDTQYFGPGTRLTVL.

This clonotype showed up just a few times. The rearrangement joins TRBV7-9 to TRBJ2-7, with 9 nucleotides matching TRBD1. This CDR3 is 14 amino acids long. Looked up from germline, CDR1 is SEHNR and CDR2 is FQNEAQ (reference sequence). With V trimmed by 4 bases and J by 2 bases, 3 bases remained unmatched. CDR3 residues: CASSSGTGPYEQYF. Written as DNA, the CDR3 is TGTGCCAGCAGCTCCGGGACAGGGCCCTACGAGCAGTACTTC.

The CDR3 DNA sequence: TGTGCCAGCAGTGAACGGGGATCCCGGGACTCCTACGAGCAGTACTTC. Encoded protein: CASSERGSRDSYEQYF. The chain employs TRBV2 and TRBJ2-7, with D tentatively TRBD2 (5 bases). The V gene's germline CDR1 is SNHLY and CDR2 FYNNEI. The length of the CDR3 is 16 residues. Trimming took off 2 bases at V and 0 bases at J, with 14 bases between the two ends.

This clonotype was observed a few times. The genes are TRBV12-3 or TRBV12-4 and TRBJ1-2; D gene unclear. CDR3 length equals 15 residues. The V gene lost 0 bases and the J gene lost 2 bases, with 10 bases spanning the gap. The CDR3 region has the DNA TGTGCCAGCAGTTTAGCGCGGACTGAGAACTATGGCTACACCTTC. It specifies CASSLARTENYGYTF.

This clonotype was observed many times. The V call is TRBV7-2, the J call TRBJ2-1; TRBD2 agrees at 12 bases. The CDR3 contains 16 residues. Trimming took 1 base from V and 11 from J; bases not matched to a gene: 9. Germline CDR1 is SGHTA and CDR2 is FQGNSA. In nucleotides, the CDR3 is TGTGCCAGCAGCTTAGAGGCAACTAGCGGGGGGTTTAAGCAGTTCTTC. Its translation: CASSLEATSGGFKQFF.

This clonotype was detected many times. The J gene is TRBJ2-7, the V gene TRBV12-3 or TRBV12-4; D may correspond to TRBD1 or TRBD2 (6 bases each). The CDR3 loop spans 14 amino acids. Trimming left V 6 bases short and J 6 bases short, with 18 bases between. Written as DNA, the CDR3 is TGTGCCAGCAGGTCCCCGCCGGGGGCTAGCGAGCAGTACTTC. It encodes CASRSPPGASEQYF.

This clonotype was detected only a few times. V usage is TRBV12-3 or TRBV12-4 and J usage is TRBJ1-5, with 9 nucleotides matching TRBD1. The CDR3 has 15 amino acids. V lost 6 bases and J lost 3; bases outside the gene matches: 6. CDR3 DNA sequence: TGTGCCAGCAGATCAGACAGGGGGGACAATCAGCCCCAGCATTTT. Translated, it gives CASRSDRGDNQPQHF.